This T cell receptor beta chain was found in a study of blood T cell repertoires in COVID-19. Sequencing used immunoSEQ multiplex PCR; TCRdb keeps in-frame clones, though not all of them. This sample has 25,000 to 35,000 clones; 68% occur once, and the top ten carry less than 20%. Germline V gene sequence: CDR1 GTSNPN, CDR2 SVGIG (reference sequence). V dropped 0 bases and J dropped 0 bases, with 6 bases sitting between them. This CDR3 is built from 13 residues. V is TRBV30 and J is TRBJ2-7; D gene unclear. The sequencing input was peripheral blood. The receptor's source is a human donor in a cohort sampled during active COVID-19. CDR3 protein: CAWSVSRSYEQYF. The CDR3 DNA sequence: TGTGCCTGGAGTGTGTCCCGCTCCTACGAGCAGTACTTC.